These 8 T cell receptor beta chains were all obtained from the same sample, sequenced in a study of shared clonotypes between healthy human individuals (dated by TCRdb to 2018 to 2020). The method was the immunoSEQ multiplex PCR assay. Imported from immuneACCESS, the table was reduced by TCRdb to in-frame sequences with V and J called. These copies leave out some clones; in studies compared against another copy, an unresolved V gene accounts for under half, and the cause of the remainder is not known. In all, the sample holds around 500,000 clones, and approximately 79% of those were seen once. The ten most abundant clones make up about 12% of the sample. The sequencing input was PBMCs. The receptors shown here come from a woman between 40 and 55 years old in good health. Some clones in this sample may be carry-over from other donors' samples.

This clone has only one observation. The chain couples TRBV4-2 to TRBJ2-5; 9 bases are shared with TRBD2. Per the germline V gene, CDR1 is LGHNA and CDR2 is YNFKEQ. The CDR3 length is 13 residues. Trimming took 4 bases from V and 5 from J; bases not matched to a gene: 2. The DNA for the CDR3 is TGTGCCAGCAGCCCTGGACTAGCGGAGACCCAGTACTTC. Translating it yields CASSPGLAETQYF.

Concerning this clone: It differs at one base from a far larger clone, so likely a read error. This sequence joins TRBV30 and TRBJ2-5; a weak D match, TRBD1 (5 bases). Germline CDR1 is GTSNPN and CDR2 is SVGIG (reference sequence). This CDR3 has 14 amino acids. CDR3 amino acids: CAWSRQIYQEAQYF. Here the CDR3 DNA reads TGTGCCTGGAGCCGACAGATCTACCAAGAGGCCCAGTACTTC.

The rearrangement joins TRBV28 to TRBJ2-1; 7 bases are a match to TRBD2. V lost 11 bases to trimming and J lost 0 bases; unmatched junction nucleotides: 4. The CDR3 covers 13 residues. Per germline, CDR1 MDHEN and CDR2 SYDVKM. The DNA for the CDR3 is TGTGCCCTAAGCGGGGTCTCCTACAATGAGCAGTTCTTC. Amino acids: CALSGVSYNEQFF.

The V call is TRBV29-1, the J call TRBJ2-1; TRBD1 agrees at 8 bases. CDR1 SQVTM and CDR2 ANQGSEA come from the germline V gene. There are 14 residues in the CDR3. The trim removed 3 bases at V and 5 bases at J, leaving 6 bases unmatched. CDR3 residues: CSVDTGQGNNEQFF. The DNA for the CDR3 is TGCAGCGTTGATACCGGACAGGGAAACAATGAGCAGTTCTTC.

The chain carries TRBV13 and TRBJ2-7; D possibly matches TRBD1 or TRBD2 (5 bases each). CDR1 is PRHDT and CDR2 is FYEKMQ in the germline V gene (reference sequence). CDR3 length: 14 amino acids. V was trimmed by 5 bases and J by 3 bases, leaving 14 bases between them. The CDR3 DNA is TGTGCCAGCAGCCACGGGACCGGTAACTACGAGCAGTACTTC. It is translated as CASSHGTGNYEQYF.

This clone was seen at least ten times. This chain uses TRBV15 with TRBJ1-2; D is perhaps TRBD1 (6 bases). The CDR3 spans 16 residues. Germline V gene lookup returns CDR1 LNHNV and CDR2 YYDKDF (reference sequence). Trimming cost V 3 bases and J 7 bases, with 21 bases left between them. The CDR3 DNA is TGTGCCACCAGCAGGGACCCGTGGGGGGGCGCCGTTGGCTACACCTTC. The encoded protein is CATSRDPWGGAVGYTF.

The chain joins TRBV7-9 to TRBJ2-4; 8 nucleotides agree with TRBD2. The CDR3 is 19 amino acids. Germline values: CDR1 SEHNR, CDR2 FQNEAQ (reference sequence). V was pared by 3 bases and J by 2 bases, with 15 bases of the junction left unmatched. The CDR3 DNA reads TGTGCCAGCAGCTTCCCACCCTCCGGGACTAGTAGTCCCAAAAACATTCAGTACTTC. The encoded protein is CASSFPPSGTSSPKNIQYF. Full variable domain (outside the CDR3, taken from reference TRBV7-9 and TRBJ2-4): DTGVSQNPRHKITKRGQNVTFRCDPISEHNRLYWYRQTLGQGPEFLTYFQNEAQLEKSRLLSDRFSAERPKGSFSTLEIQRTEQGDSAMYLCASSFPPSGTSSPKNIQYFGAGTRLSVL.

The chain links TRBV28 to TRBJ1-5; D ambiguous. V was trimmed by 3 bases and J by 5 bases, leaving 8 bases between them. The CDR3 has 13 residues. CDR1 and CDR2 from the germline V gene are MDHEN and SYDVKM. CDR3 bases: TGTGCCAGCAGTTTTCTAAGGGATCAGCCCCAGCATTTT. This codes for CASSFLRDQPQHF.